A single sample is the source of the 8 T cell receptor beta chains below, sequenced in a study of cytomegalovirus exposure and HLA in healthy donors. Sequenced by immunoSEQ multiplex PCR; TCRdb stores in-frame clones only, minus some. The table has approximately 140,000 clones, around nine tenths seen once; the top ten hold approximately 8.5%. Specimen: PBMCs. The receptors stem from a woman under 30 in good health and CMV-seropositive.

V usage is TRBV4-2 and J usage is TRBJ2-7; 9 positions match TRBD1. The junction had 7 bases not matched to a gene; V was cut back by 4 bases and J by 0 bases. The CDR3 totals 16 residues. The germline CDR1 and CDR2 sequences are LGHNA and YNFKEQ. The CDR3 sequence is CASSPVPGQGSYEQYF. CDR3 coding DNA: TGTGCCAGCAGCCCGGTTCCGGGACAGGGCTCCTACGAGCAGTACTTC.

The CDR3 nucleotides are TGCGCCAGCAGCCAAGCGGGGGGCGAGAGAGAAACTTTCTTT. Its translation is CASSQAGGERETFF. The V call is TRBV4-1, the J call TRBJ1-1; possibly TRBD1 for D (6 bases). This CDR3 has 14 residues. Trimming took 1 base from V and 12 from J, leaving 18 bases between them. Germline loops: CDR1 MGHRA, CDR2 YSYEKL.

In its sample, this clone was seen once. The J gene is TRBJ2-7, the V gene TRBV15; 8 bases are shared with TRBD2. Germline values: CDR1 LNHNV, CDR2 YYDKDF (reference sequence). The CDR3 is made up of 17 amino acids. The junction had 9 bases not matched to a gene; V was cut back by 0 bases and J by 2 bases. The CDR3 DNA is TGTGCCACCAGCAGAGAGATAGCGGGAACGCCTACCTACGAGCAGTACTTC. Amino acid sequence: CATSREIAGTPTYEQYF.

The chain is built from TRBV2 and TRBJ1-1; TRBD1 matches 8 bases. There are 13 residues in the CDR3. Germline CDR1 is SNHLY and CDR2 is FYNNEI. The junction had 4 bases not matched to a gene; V was cut back by 6 bases and J by 4 bases. CDR3: CASSAGQGTEAFF. In nucleotides, the CDR3 is TGTGCCAGCAGCGCTGGACAGGGCACTGAAGCTTTCTTT.

The genes are TRBV28 and TRBJ2-7, with D unresolved. The length of the CDR3 is 15 residues. The V gene's germline CDR1 is MDHEN and CDR2 SYDVKM. Deletions cut 7 bases from V and 2 bases from J, with 18 bases between. For the CDR3, the DNA is TGTGCCAGCATCACCAGCCTAGGTCGGGCCTACGAGCAGTACTTC. Its protein product is CASITSLGRAYEQYF.

The sample holds a few counts of this clone. V usage is TRBV6-5 and J usage is TRBJ2-2; 8 bases fit TRBD2. This CDR3 comprises 13 residues. Trimming took 5 bases from V and 7 from J; bases not matched to a gene: 3. The V gene's germline CDR1 is MNHEY and CDR2 SVGAGI. The CDR3 spells CASSRGGHGELFF. The CDR3 DNA reads TGTGCCAGCAGTCGGGGGGGCCACGGGGAGCTGTTTTTT.

This clone was found a few times. The chain employs TRBV19 and TRBJ1-5, with TRBD1 as a possible D gene (6 bases). The V gene's germline CDR1 is LNHDA and CDR2 SQIVND (reference sequence). Deletions cut 4 bases from V and 6 bases from J, with 13 bases between. This CDR3 is 14 amino acids long. The CDR3 nucleotides are TGTGCCAGTAGTACCACAGGGTTCGGTCAGCCCCAGCATTTT. It specifies CASSTTGFGQPQHF.

Regarding this clone: This sample includes further DNA sequences coding for the same CDR3. This chain joins TRBV4-2 and TRBJ1-2; 8 bases map to TRBD1. Trimming took 1 base from V and 8 from J; bases not matched to a gene: 9. The CDR3 has 15 residues. Germline loops: CDR1 LGHNA, CDR2 YNFKEQ. The CDR3 DNA reads TGTGCCAGCAGCCAAGGTGGGCAGGGGGCGGGAGGCTACACCTTC. As protein: CASSQGGQGAGGYTF.